This T cell receptor beta chain came from a study of blood T cell repertoires in COVID-19. Repertoires were generated with immunoSEQ multiplex PCR, while TCRdb's copy carries only in-frame clones and drops some. The sample records approximately 10,000 clones, around 85% being singletons. V was clipped by 6 bases and J by 15 bases; unmatched bases: 15. The CDR3 spans 14 residues. Germline CDR1 and CDR2: SNHLY and FYNNEI. The TCR originated in a human donor in a cohort sampled during active COVID-19. Specimen: peripheral blood. The genes are TRBV2 and TRBJ2-1; TRBD2 matches 9 bases. CDR3 coding DNA: TGTGCCAGCAGCGAAACCCTACTAGCGGGTGGACCGTTCTTC. Its translation is CASSETLLAGGPFF.